This is a list of T cell receptor beta chains from one sample in a study of cytomegalovirus exposure and HLA in healthy donors. Only in-frame clones appear in the TCRdb table, and some are missing; sequencing was by immunoSEQ multiplex PCR. The sample yields 180,000 or so clones, about 79% seen once. Sequenced input: PBMCs. The receptors derive from a man aged 50 or older in good health and CMV-seropositive. The CDR3 runs from the conserved cysteine through the conserved F or W. D genes are given only for firm matches. Clone size appears in some rows only: once, few, many, or a class for an expanded clone.

TRBJ1-6,.,TRBD1,TRBV19,TGTGCCAGTAGCGCCAGACAGGGCGATAATTCACCCCTCCACTTT,CASSARQGDNSPLHF
TRBJ2-2,few,TRBD1,TRBV5-1,TGCGCCAGCAGCATAGGGACAGCCACCGGGGAGCTGTTTTTT,CASSIGTATGELFF
TRBJ1-2,once,.,TRBV7-2,TGTGCCAGCAGCTTAAGGAACAGAAACGTCTATGGCTACACCTTC,CASSLRNRNVYGYTF
TRBJ1-2,.,.,TRBV27,TGTGCCAGCAGTTTAACAGGGCTTGCTAACTATGGCTACACCTTC,CASSLTGLANYGYTF
TRBJ2-1,.,.,TRBV27,TGTGCCAGCAGTACCCCCCGACAGATTCACAATGAGCAGTTCTTC,CASSTPRQIHNEQFF
TRBJ2-3,.,TRBD1,TRBV6-1,TGTGCCAGCAGTGGGGACAGGGGTCAACTGGATACGCAGTATTTT,CASSGDRGQLDTQYF
TRBJ2-5,.,.,TRBV14,TGTGCCAGCAGTTCCAGGGGTGGTTTAGGCGAGACCCAGTACTTC,CASSSRGGLGETQYF
TRBJ2-1,.,TRBD1,TRBV30,TGTGCCTCCTCCGGGACAGGGCCTCATGAGCAGTTCTTC,CASSGTGPHEQFF
TRBJ2-1,.,.,TRBV2,TGTGCCAGCAGATCCAGCGGGTTTAGCTCCTACAATGAGCAGTTCTTC,CASRSSGFSSYNEQFF
TRBJ2-1,.,TRBD2,TRBV2,TGTGCCAGCAGGGCCACTAGCGGGGGGCCCGGTGAGCAGTTCTTC,CASRATSGGPGEQFF
TRBJ2-3,few,TRBD2,TRBV7-2,TGTGCCAGCAGCTTAGCGCTAGCGGGGGGTATTGATACGCAGTATTTT,CASSLALAGGIDTQYF
TRBJ1-1,.,.,TRBV19,TGTGCCAGTAGTATGGGACAAGGTCCTGAAGCTTTCTTT,CASSMGQGPEAFF
TRBJ1-1,.,.,TRBV5-1,TGCGCCAGCAGCTTTTCAGGGAACACTGAAGCTTTCTTT,CASSFSGNTEAFF
TRBJ1-6,.,.,TRBV5-4,TGTGCCAGCAGCTTGTCGGCGGGACTAAATTCACCCCTCCACTTT,CASSLSAGLNSPLHF
TRBJ2-3,.,.,TRBV9,TGTGCCAGCAGCGCCCACACAGATACGCAGTATTTT,CASSAHTDTQYF
TRBJ2-6,.,.,TRBV5-6,TGTGCCAGCAGCTTGGACAGGGTTCGGTGGGCCAACGTCCTGACTTTC,CASSLDRVRWANVLTF
TRBJ1-2,.,TRBD1,TRBV6-5,TGTGCCAGCAGTTACTCGGCAGGGGGGAACTATGGCTACACCTTC,CASSYSAGGNYGYTF
TRBJ1-5,.,TRBD1,TRBV6-6,TGTGCCAGCAGTAGTACAGGGGGCAGTCAGCCCCAGCATTTT,CASSSTGGSQPQHF
TRBJ1-3,.,.,TRBV2,TGTGCCAGCAGTATGTCCCTCTCTGGAAACACCATATATTTT,CASSMSLSGNTIYF
TRBJ1-5,.,.,TRBV28,TGTGCCAGCAGTTTCGACCAGGTTATCAATCAGCCCCAGCATTTT,CASSFDQVINQPQHF
TRBJ1-1,.,TRBD1,TRBV6-1,TGTGCCAGCAGTAGAGCCGGGACAGGGTATACTGAAGCTTTCTTT,CASSRAGTGYTEAFF
TRBJ1-1,.,TRBD1,TRBV28,TGTGCCAGCAGTACAGGGGCAGGGAACACTGAAGCTTTCTTT,CASSTGAGNTEAFF
TRBJ2-1,.,.,TRBV30,TGTGCCTGGAACCAGATCGAGGGGGGGCTTTACAATGAGCAGTTCTTC,CAWNQIEGGLYNEQFF
TRBJ2-3,once,.,TRBV5-1,TGCGCCAGCAGCCTCCGACAGGTTGGGGATACGCAGTATTTT,CASSLRQVGDTQYF
TRBJ1-4,.,.,TRBV7-9,TGTGCCAGCAGCTTAGCGGGCTCAGGGGATGAAAAACTGTTTTTT,CASSLAGSGDEKLFF
TRBJ2-2,.,.,TRBV28,TGTGCCAGCAGTTTGATACAGCTATCCGGGGAGCTGTTTTTT,CASSLIQLSGELFF
TRBJ1-5,few,TRBD1,TRBV2,TGTGCCAGCAGCGCCACAGGGGTCTCTTATCAGCCCCAGCATTTT,CASSATGVSYQPQHF
TRBJ1-4,few,TRBD1,TRBV6-5,TGTGCCAGCGGCTACGGGACAGCCGATGAAAAACTGTTTTTT,CASGYGTADEKLFF
TRBJ2-5,.,.,TRBV7-3,TGTGCCAGCAGCTTAACCCCCAGTCCCCAAGAGACCCAGTACTTC,CASSLTPSPQETQYF